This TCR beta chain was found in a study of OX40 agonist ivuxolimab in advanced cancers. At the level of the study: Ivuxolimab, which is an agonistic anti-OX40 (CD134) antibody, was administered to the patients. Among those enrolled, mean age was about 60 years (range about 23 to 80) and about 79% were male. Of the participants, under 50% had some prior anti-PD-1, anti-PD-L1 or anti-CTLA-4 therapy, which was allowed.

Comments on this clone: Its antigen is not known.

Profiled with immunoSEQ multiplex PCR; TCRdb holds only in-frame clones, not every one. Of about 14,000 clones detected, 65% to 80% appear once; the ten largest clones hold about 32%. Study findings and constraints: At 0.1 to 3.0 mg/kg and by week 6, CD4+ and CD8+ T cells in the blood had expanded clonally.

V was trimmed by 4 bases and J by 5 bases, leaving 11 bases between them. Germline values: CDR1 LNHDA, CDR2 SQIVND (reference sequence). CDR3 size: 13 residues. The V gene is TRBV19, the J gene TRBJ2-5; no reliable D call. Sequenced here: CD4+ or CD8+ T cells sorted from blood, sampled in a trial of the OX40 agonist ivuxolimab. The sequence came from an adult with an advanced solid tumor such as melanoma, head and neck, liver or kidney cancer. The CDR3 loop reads CASSSDPMETQYF. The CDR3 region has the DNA TGTGCCAGTAGTAGCGACCCAATGGAGACCCAGTACTTC.